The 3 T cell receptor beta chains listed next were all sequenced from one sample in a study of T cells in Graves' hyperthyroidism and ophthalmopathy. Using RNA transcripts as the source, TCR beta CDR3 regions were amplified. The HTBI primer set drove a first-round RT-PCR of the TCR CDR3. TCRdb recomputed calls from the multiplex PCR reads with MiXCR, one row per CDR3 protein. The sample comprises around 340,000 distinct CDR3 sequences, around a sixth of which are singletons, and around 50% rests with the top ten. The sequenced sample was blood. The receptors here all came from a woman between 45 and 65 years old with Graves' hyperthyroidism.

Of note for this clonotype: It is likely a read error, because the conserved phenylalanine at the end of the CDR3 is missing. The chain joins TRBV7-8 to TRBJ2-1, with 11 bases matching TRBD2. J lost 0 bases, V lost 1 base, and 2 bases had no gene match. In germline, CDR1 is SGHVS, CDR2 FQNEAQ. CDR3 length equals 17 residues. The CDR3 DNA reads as TGTGCCAGCAGCTTAGTTAGCGGGGGGGCCTCCTACAATGAGCAGTTCCTC. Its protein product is CASSLVSGGASYNEQFL.

This CDR3 is CASSLTLAGGYEQFF. The DNA of the CDR3 is TGTGCCAGCAGTTTAACACTAGCGGGAGGGTATGAGCAGTTCTTC. This rearrangement joins TRBV27 to TRBJ2-1, with TRBD2 matching over 13 bases. The germline V gene has CDR1 MNHEY and CDR2 SMNVEV (reference sequence). This CDR3 region has 15 residues. With 2 bases clipped from V and 8 bases from J, the junction kept 3 bases outside the gene matches.

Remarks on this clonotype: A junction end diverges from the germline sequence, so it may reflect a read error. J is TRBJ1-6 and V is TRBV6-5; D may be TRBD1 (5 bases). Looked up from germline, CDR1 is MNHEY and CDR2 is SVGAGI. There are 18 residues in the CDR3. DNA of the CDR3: TGTGCCAACAGTTACTCAGCAGGGCAGAGCTCCTATAATTCACCCCTCCACTTT. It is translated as CANSYSAGQSSYNSPLHF.